The 26 T cell receptor beta chains reported below all come from one sample, sequenced in a study of early T cells in non-severe SARS-CoV-2 infection. In TCRdb, the 5' RACE reads were re-called with MiXCR into one record per CDR3 protein. The sample consists of under 85,000 distinct CDR3 sequences, around 14% of them appearing once. The sample taken for sequencing was whole blood. The receptors come from an adult who was a healthcare worker with PCR-confirmed SARS-CoV-2 infection or an uninfected control (not recorded which).

This clonotype was recorded many times. V and J are TRBV9 and TRBJ2-5; 7 nucleotides line up with TRBD2. Germline trimming cut 2 bases from V and 0 bases from J; bases unmatched to any gene: 7. Germline V gene sequence: CDR1 SGDLS, CDR2 YYNGEE. The CDR3 consists of 16 residues. This CDR3 is CASSVGAAGYQETQYF. The CDR3 bases are TGTGCCAGCAGCGTCGGAGCAGCGGGGTACCAAGAGACCCAGTACTTC.

This clonotype was recorded at least ten times. The chain carries TRBV4-3 and TRBJ1-2; 9 bases agree with TRBD1. The V gene end was trimmed by 2 bases and the J gene end by 4 bases; junction bases not matched to a gene: 11. The CDR3 loop spans 17 amino acids. CDR1 is LGHNA, CDR2 YSLEER, per germline. The CDR3 loop is CASSQKWGGQGIYGYTF. The CDR3 DNA reads TGCGCCAGCAGCCAAAAGTGGGGGGGACAGGGCATCTATGGCTACACCTTC.

The gene calls are TRBV10-1 and TRBJ1-1; D is ambiguous. The germline gives CDR1 WNHNN, CDR2 SYGVQD (reference sequence). The V end lost 2 bases, the J end lost 10 bases, and 17 bases lay between the germline ends. CDR3 size: 14 residues. The CDR3: CASSESPGDRVAFF. The DNA for the CDR3 is TGCGCCAGCAGTGAGAGTCCGGGCGATCGGGTAGCTTTCTTT.

There are many counts of this clonotype. The gene calls are TRBV11-2 and TRBJ2-7; D perhaps matches TRBD1 (5 bases). Trimming took 5 bases from V and 1 from J, leaving 12 bases between them. The CDR3 length is 14 residues. Germline lookup yields CDR1 SGHAT and CDR2 FQNNGV. The CDR3 spells CASSPMAGSYEQYF. The CDR3, as DNA: TGTGCCAGCAGCCCTATGGCAGGGTCCTACGAGCAGTACTTC.

This clonotype was detected many times. The chain combines TRBV11-2 with TRBJ2-7; tentatively, D is TRBD2 (5 bases). Germline V gives CDR1 SGHAT, CDR2 FQNNGV. The CDR3 loop spans 15 amino acids. Trimming removed 1 base from V and 2 bases from J, with 12 bases in between. CDR3 in DNA: TGTGCCAGCAGCTTAGTGGTAGCGCCGACCTACGAGCAGTACTTC. It encodes CASSLVVAPTYEQYF. The full variable domain, rest sourced from reference TRBV11-2 and TRBJ2-7, is EAGVAQSPRYKIIEKRQSVAFWCNPISGHATLYWYQQILGQGPKLLIQFQNNGVVDDSQLPKDRFSAERLKGVDSTLKIQPAKLEDSAVYLCASSLVVAPTYEQYFGPGTRLTVT.

This clonotype was detected ten times or more. The chain recombines TRBV11-3 with TRBJ2-7; 10 nucleotides line up with TRBD2. V gave up 2 bases and J gave up 4 bases; unmatched junction bases: 14. The CDR3 is made up of 18 amino acids. CDR1 is SGHNT, CDR2 YENEEA, per germline. CDR3 DNA sequence: TGTGCCAGCAGCTTACATTCCCTAGCGGGAGCCCCAGAATACGAGCAGTACTTC. Protein: CASSLHSLAGAPEYEQYF.

This clonotype was observed a few times. The chain has TRBV11-3 and TRBJ2-7; D call uncertain. The CDR3 has 13 residues. Germline lookup yields CDR1 SGHNT and CDR2 YENEEA. Trimming shortened V by 0 bases and J by 6 bases, and 9 bases separated the two germline ends. The CDR3 protein is CASSLEWAGEQYF. Written as DNA, the CDR3 is TGTGCCAGCAGCTTAGAATGGGCTGGCGAGCAGTACTTC.

The V call is TRBV20-1, the J call TRBJ2-1; D might be TRBD1 (6 bases). With 5 bases removed from V and 5 bases from J, the gap between germline ends came to 16 bases. Germline V CDR1 and CDR2: DFQATT, SNEGSKA (reference sequence). This CDR3 is built from 14 residues. The CDR3 protein is CSALPGQVNNEQFF. The CDR3 bases are TGCAGTGCTCTCCCGGGACAAGTTAACAATGAGCAGTTCTTC.

This clonotype occurred many times. This chain connects TRBV7-9 to TRBJ2-1; 7 nucleotides line up with TRBD1. Losses at the gene ends were 1 base for V and 6 bases for J; bases not matched to a gene: 3. CDR1 is SEHNR and CDR2 is FQNEAQ in the germline V gene (reference sequence). The length of the CDR3 is 14 residues. CDR3 loop: CASSLGTGRNEQFF. The DNA of the CDR3 is TGTGCCAGCAGCTTAGGGACAGGACGCAATGAGCAGTTCTTC.

This sequence joins TRBV13 and TRBJ2-4; D may be TRBD1 (5 bases). The germline V gene has CDR1 PRHDT and CDR2 FYEKMQ (reference sequence). Deletions cut 5 bases from V and 0 bases from J, with 8 bases between. The CDR3 is 14 amino acids. DNA of the CDR3: TGTGCCAGCAGCGGACATCTAGCCAAAAACATTCAGTACTTC. It specifies CASSGHLAKNIQYF.

This clonotype was counted ten times or more. This chain connects TRBV12-3 or TRBV12-4 to TRBJ2-5; D is perhaps TRBD2 (6 bases). The CDR3 consists of 15 residues. The V gene lost 5 bases and the J gene lost 4 bases, with 17 bases spanning the gap. The CDR3 protein is CASSDPGGIGETQYF. Written as DNA, the CDR3 is TGTGCCAGCAGTGACCCTGGGGGGATAGGAGAGACCCAGTACTTC.

This clonotype appeared a few times. The V call is TRBV20-1, the J call TRBJ2-3; no reliable D call. The CDR3 loop spans 13 amino acids. The ends were cut back, 2 bases at V and 1 base at J, with 7 bases in the middle. In germline, CDR1 is DFQATT, CDR2 SNEGSKA (reference sequence). This CDR3 is CSARQKGTDTQYF. CDR3 coding DNA: TGCAGTGCTAGACAAAAGGGCACAGATACGCAGTATTTT.

This clonotype was found many times. The rearrangement uses TRBV7-3 and TRBJ2-2; 10 nucleotides line up with TRBD2. The J segment lost 5 bases and the V segment lost 5 bases, leaving 14 bases of the junction unmatched. The CDR3 is 18 residues long. The germline CDR1 and CDR2 sequences are SGHTA and FQGTGA. CDR3 in amino acids: CASSPSGASGSRTGELFF. Written as DNA, the CDR3 is TGTGCCAGCAGCCCGAGTGGGGCTAGCGGGAGTAGAACCGGGGAGCTGTTTTTT.

This clonotype was counted between two and nine times. The chain recombines TRBV5-1 with TRBJ1-1; D perhaps matches TRBD1 (6 bases). The CDR3 is made up of 14 amino acids. Deletions cut 0 bases from V and 5 bases from J, with 11 bases between. The germline V gene encodes CDR1 SGHRS and CDR2 YFSETQ. This CDR3 is CASSLEGGRTEAFF. The CDR3 DNA reads TGCGCCAGCAGCTTGGAAGGGGGTCGGACTGAAGCTTTCTTT.

The table lists this clonotype with many counts. The V and J genes are TRBV9 and TRBJ2-2; no firm D call. The CDR3 is 14 amino acids. From germline, CDR1 is SGDLS and CDR2 YYNGEE. Trimming stripped 2 bases from V and 5 bases from J, with 10 bases between. CDR3 DNA: TGTGCCAGCAGCGTGACACCCAAGACCGGGGAGCTGTTTTTT. Its translation: CASSVTPKTGELFF.

The sample holds many counts of this clonotype. J is TRBJ2-3 and V is TRBV3-2; TRBD1 is the table's D call and was not checked against the DNA. TRBV3-2 is a documented pseudogene. The CDR3 has 16 amino acids. The CDR3: CASSRGRRNKTDTQYF. The CDR3 DNA is TGTGCCAGCAGCCGAGGGCGCAGGAACAAAACAGATACGCAGTATTTT.

In this sample, this clonotype turned up many times. A junction end diverges from the germline sequence, so it may reflect a read error. The rearrangement links TRBV7-8 to TRBJ2-2; 8 bases are a match to TRBD2. Germline V gives CDR1 SGHVS, CDR2 FQNEAQ. The CDR3 contains 16 residues. DNA for the CDR3: TGTGCCAGCAGCTTAGTTGGACTAGCTAACAACGGGGAGCTGTTTTTT. It codes for CASSLVGLANNGELFF.

The chain is built from TRBV7-2 and TRBJ2-1; D not resolved. The CDR3 spans 16 residues. Trimming pared 8 bases from V and 6 bases from J, leaving 23 bases between. The germline V gene has CDR1 SGHTA and CDR2 FQGNSA. This chain's CDR3 is CASGQSRASLGNEQFF. CDR3 sequence (DNA): TGTGCCAGCGGCCAGAGCCGGGCGAGTCTAGGCAATGAGCAGTTCTTC.

In this sample, this clonotype turned up many times. The chain recombines TRBV3-1 with TRBJ1-6, with 8 bases matching TRBD1. Germline assignment: CDR1 LGHDT and CDR2 YNNKEL (reference sequence). With V trimmed by 0 bases and J by 10 bases, 8 bases remained unmatched. The CDR3 is made up of 16 amino acids. CDR3 protein: CASSQEAGGARSPLHF. The CDR3 nucleotides are TGTGCCAGCAGCCAAGAGGCAGGGGGCGCGAGATCACCCCTCCACTTT.

This clonotype has at least ten counts. The gene calls are TRBV20-1 and TRBJ2-4; 7 nucleotides agree with TRBD1. V lost 3 bases and J lost 3; bases outside the gene matches: 11. The CDR3 covers 16 residues. Germline CDR1 DFQATT, CDR2 SNEGSKA (reference sequence). CDR3 DNA: TGCAGTGCTAGGGATCCTTACAGGGACAGCAAAAACATTCAGTACTTC. Translation gives CSARDPYRDSKNIQYF.

This clonotype came up many times. The chain joins TRBV7-3 to TRBJ1-1; TRBD1 matches at 9 bases. Germline loops: CDR1 SGHTA, CDR2 FQGTGA. This CDR3 spans 13 amino acids. V was pared by 2 bases and J by 5 bases, with 0 bases of the junction left unmatched. The CDR3 bases are TGTGCCAGCAGCTTAGGGACAGGGACTGAAGCTTTCTTT. The encoded protein is CASSLGTGTEAFF.

This clonotype was seen many times. The J gene is TRBJ2-1, the V gene TRBV7-2; no clear D. CDR1 is SGHTA and CDR2 is FQGNSA in the germline V gene. V lost 3 bases, J lost 8 bases, and 11 bases lay in between. The CDR3 has 13 residues. This CDR3 is CASSFSPGDEQFF. CDR3 sequence (DNA): TGTGCCAGCAGCTTTTCACCGGGTGATGAGCAGTTCTTC.

The V call is TRBV7-2, the J call TRBJ2-1; D remains unclear. Trimming shortened V by 2 bases and J by 5 bases, and 13 bases separated the two germline ends. CDR1 is SGHTA and CDR2 is FQGNSA in the germline V gene. This CDR3 is built from 15 residues. The CDR3 DNA reads as TGTGCCAGCAGCTTATCGGGTCCAGGCGACAATGAGCAGTTCTTC. This codes for CASSLSGPGDNEQFF.

The chain recombines TRBV19 with TRBJ2-7; TRBD2 agrees at 8 bases. Unmatched junction bases numbered 7, after V lost 7 bases and J lost 2 bases. The germline V gene has CDR1 LNHDA and CDR2 SQIVND (reference sequence). The CDR3 loop spans 14 amino acids. This CDR3 reads CASMRERGPYEQYF. The CDR3 region has the DNA TGTGCCAGTATGCGGGAGCGGGGGCCCTACGAGCAGTACTTC.

This clonotype has just a few counts. This chain links TRBV5-1 with TRBJ2-3; D gene ambiguous. CDR1 and CDR2 (germline): SGHRS, YFSETQ. The CDR3 is 15 amino acids. Trimming took off 5 bases at V and 1 base at J, with 14 bases between the two ends. DNA of the CDR3: TGCGCCAGCAGGTCCAACAATGTTGGCACAGATACGCAGTATTTT. Translated, it gives CASRSNNVGTDTQYF. The entire variable domain, with the rest obtained from reference TRBV5-1 and TRBJ2-3, is as follows: KAGVTQTPRYLIKTRGQQVTLSCSPISGHRSVSWYQQTPGQGLQFLFEYFSETQRNKGNFPGRFSGRQFSNSRSEMNVSTLELGDSALYLCASRSNNVGTDTQYFGPGTRLTVL.

The rearrangement uses TRBV3-1 and TRBJ2-7, with D tentatively TRBD1 or TRBD2 (6 bases each). This CDR3 is built from 15 residues. Trimming removed 5 bases at V and 0 bases at J, with 14 bases between. Looked up from germline, CDR1 is LGHDT and CDR2 is YNNKEL (reference sequence). The CDR3 spells CASSERGATSYEQYF. CDR3 bases: TGTGCCAGCAGCGAGAGGGGGGCCACCTCCTACGAGCAGTACTTC.